One and the same sample provided the 27 T cell receptor beta chains below, sequenced in a study of T cell changes during pregnancy in multiple sclerosis (dated by TCRdb to about 2019). Receptors were amplified or captured by the immunoSEQ multiplex PCR assay. Entries here come from immuneACCESS through TCRdb and include only in-frame sequences with V and J called. Some clones fail to appear in such tables; in the studies checked, an unresolved V gene covers under half of the shortfall, and the cause of the remainder is unknown. In all, the sample holds 35,000 to 45,000 clones, and roughly 88% of those were seen once. 4.7% of the sample rests with the top ten. The input for sequencing was peripheral blood, taken in the second trimester of pregnancy. These receptors originate from a female donor in good health, enrolled as a control in a pregnancy study.

This sequence joins TRBV7-2 and TRBJ2-7; 8 positions agree with TRBD1. Germline assignment: CDR1 SGHTA and CDR2 FQGNSA. V was pared by 0 bases and J by 1 base, with 2 bases of the junction left unmatched. CDR3 length: 15 residues. The CDR3 sequence: CASSLAGTGSYEQYF. The CDR3 coding sequence is TGTGCCAGCAGCTTAGCAGGGACAGGATCCTACGAGCAGTACTTC.

The chain carries TRBV5-6 and TRBJ1-1, with D perhaps TRBD1 (5 bases). Trimming cost V 4 bases and J 1 base, with 11 bases left between them. Germline values: CDR1 SGHDT, CDR2 YYEEEE. The CDR3 covers 14 residues. DNA of the CDR3: TGTGCCAGCAGCCGGGTGGGGCAGAACACTGAAGCTTTCTTT. Encoded protein: CASSRVGQNTEAFF. Full variable domain (missing parts from reference TRBV5-6 and TRBJ1-1): DAGVTQSPTHLIKTRGQQVTLRCSPKSGHDTVSWYQQALGQGPQFIFQYYEEEERQRGNFPDRFSGHQFPNYSSELNVNALLLGDSALYLCASSRVGQNTEAFFGQGTRLTVV.

This clone was recorded once. V is TRBV13 and J is TRBJ2-5, with TRBD2 matching over 16 bases. Germline trimming cut 4 bases from V and 7 bases from J; bases unmatched to any gene: 6. The CDR3 is 16 amino acids. Germline V lookup: CDR1 PRHDT, CDR2 FYEKMQ (reference sequence). CDR3 bases: TGTGCCAGCAGCTCGGGACTAGCGGGAGGGGAAGTGACCCAGTACTTC. Its translation is CASSSGLAGGEVTQYF.

This clone was found a few times. The rearrangement uses TRBV7-2 and TRBJ1-1; 9 nucleotides agree with TRBD1. CDR1 and CDR2 (germline): SGHTA, FQGNSA. Unmatched junction bases numbered 9, after V lost 5 bases and J lost 2 bases. The CDR3 runs to 16 residues. The CDR3 DNA sequence: TGTGCCAGCAGCAAGCCGGGACAGGGACTCAACACTGAAGCTTTCTTT. Translated, it gives CASSKPGQGLNTEAFF. The entire variable domain, with the rest obtained from reference TRBV7-2 and TRBJ1-1, is as follows: GAGVSQSPSNKVTEKGKDVELRCDPISGHTALYWYRQSLGQGLEFLIYFQGNSAPDKSGLPSDRFSAERTGGSVSTLTIQRTQQEDSAVYLCASSKPGQGLNTEAFFGQGTRLTVV.

This clone has just a few counts. The rearrangement joins TRBV2 to TRBJ1-1; TRBD1 agrees at 9 bases. This CDR3 has 14 residues. Germline loops: CDR1 SNHLY, CDR2 FYNNEI. V was clipped by 6 bases and J by 3 bases; unmatched bases: 5. The CDR3: CASRTGQGDTEAFF. DNA for the CDR3: TGTGCCAGCAGGACGGGACAGGGAGACACTGAAGCTTTCTTT. Supplemented by reference TRBV2 and TRBJ1-1, the full variable domain reads EPEVTQTPSHQVTQMGQEVILRCVPISNHLYFYWYRQILGQKVEFLVSFYNNEISEKSEIFDDQFSVERPDGSNFTLKIRSTKLEDSAMYFCASRTGQGDTEAFFGQGTRLTVV.

The CDR3 nucleotides are TGCGCCAGCAGCCAAGACCCGTTAGCCAAAAACATTCAGTACTTC. Translation: CASSQDPLAKNIQYF. The V gene is TRBV4-3, the J gene TRBJ2-4, with no clear D. Trimming pared 0 bases from V and 0 bases from J, leaving 6 bases between. The CDR3 length is 15 residues. Germline CDR1 is LGHNA and CDR2 is YSLEER.

The rearrangement links TRBV7-8 to TRBJ1-5; TRBD1 matches 7 bases. J was trimmed by 7 bases and V by 10 bases; bases with no gene match: 13. CDR1 and CDR2 from the germline V gene are SGHVS and FQNEAQ. This CDR3 spans 14 amino acids. CDR3 protein: CAKSDTGAYQPQHF. The CDR3 DNA reads TGTGCCAAATCGGATACAGGGGCTTACCAGCCCCAGCATTTT.

This clone was recorded only once. V is TRBV10-1 and J is TRBJ2-7; TRBD1 matches at 12 bases. With V trimmed by 8 bases and J by 7 bases, 6 bases remained unmatched. The CDR3 spans 13 residues. Germline CDR1 and CDR2: WNHNN and SYGVQD (reference sequence). The CDR3 here is CASGGQGAGEQYF. In DNA form, the CDR3 reads TGCGCCAGCGGGGGACAGGGGGCCGGGGAGCAGTACTTC.

CDR3 sequence reads: CAISESTSGTYEQYF. The CDR3 DNA sequence: TGTGCCATCAGTGAGTCCACTAGCGGTACCTACGAGCAGTACTTC. The chain is built from TRBV10-3 and TRBJ2-7, with 8 bases lining up with TRBD2. The germline gives CDR1 ENHRY, CDR2 SYGVKD. The CDR3 has 15 amino acids. Losses at the gene ends were 0 bases for V and 2 bases for J; bases not matched to a gene: 3.

The V call is TRBV15, the J call TRBJ2-2; D unclear. Trimming shortened V by 0 bases and J by 6 bases, and 11 bases separated the two germline ends. Looked up from germline, CDR1 is LNHNV and CDR2 is YYDKDF (reference sequence). There are 15 residues in the CDR3. Here the CDR3 reads CATSRDARSAGELFF. The CDR3 DNA reads as TGTGCCACCAGCAGAGATGCTAGATCGGCCGGGGAGCTGTTTTTT.

The V and J genes are TRBV29-1 and TRBJ2-4; D is undetermined. V was shortened by 2 bases and J by 0 bases, with 11 bases between the two germline ends. The CDR3 consists of 15 residues. The germline gives CDR1 SQVTM, CDR2 ANQGSEA. The CDR3 region has the DNA TGCAGCGTTGAAATCAAACTTTTAGCCAAAAACATTCAGTACTTC. Its protein is CSVEIKLLAKNIQYF.

The J gene is TRBJ2-1, the V gene TRBV19; 12 positions agree with TRBD2. V gave up 6 bases and J gave up 6 bases; unmatched junction bases: 12. The CDR3 runs to 17 residues. Germline CDR1 reads LNHDA; CDR2 reads SQIVND (reference sequence). The CDR3 DNA reads as TGTGCCAGTAGAAAATCCCCCCTAGCGGGGGGGCCCAATGAGCAGTTCTTC. Translated: CASRKSPLAGGPNEQFF.

This clone occurred once. The chain employs TRBV6-5 and TRBJ2-2; D possibly corresponds to TRBD2 (6 bases). V lost 6 bases to trimming and J lost 2 bases, with 13 bases between them. Germline V gene lookup returns CDR1 MNHEY and CDR2 SVGAGI. The CDR3 has 15 residues. Here the CDR3 reads CASRPGLRNTGELFF. The CDR3 nucleotides are TGTGCCAGCAGGCCGGGACTGCGCAACACCGGGGAGCTGTTTTTT.

The genes are TRBV12-5 and TRBJ1-2; 12 bases are a match to TRBD1. The CDR3 runs 15 residues. Germline CDR1 LGHNT, CDR2 FRNRAP. V lost 6 bases, J lost 4 bases, and 6 bases stayed unmatched. The CDR3 loop is CASGAGQGAGYGYTF. Here the CDR3 DNA reads TGTGCTAGTGGCGCGGGACAGGGGGCGGGCTATGGCTACACCTTC. Variable domain in full (rest from reference TRBV12-5 and TRBJ1-2): DARVTQTPRHKVTEMGQEVTMRCQPILGHNTVFWYRQTMMQGLELLAYFRNRAPLDDSGMPKDRFSAEMPDATLATLKIQPSEPRDSAVYFCASGAGQGAGYGYTFGSGTRLTVV.

This clone showed up just a few times. The genes are TRBV10-1 and TRBJ1-1, with 9 bases lining up with TRBD1. Germline V gives CDR1 WNHNN, CDR2 SYGVQD (reference sequence). The length of the CDR3 is 16 residues. J was trimmed by 6 bases and V by 2 bases; bases with no gene match: 10. The DNA for the CDR3 is TGCGCCAGCAGTGAGCCACACCGGGACAGGGCCCCTGAAGCTTTCTTT. Its protein product is CASSEPHRDRAPEAFF.

The chain couples TRBV6-6 to TRBJ1-2; 7 nucleotides match TRBD1. The CDR3 extends over 14 amino acids. With 6 bases clipped from V and 6 bases from J, the junction kept 10 bases outside the gene matches. Germline V gene sequence: CDR1 MNHNY, CDR2 SVGAGI (reference sequence). CDR3 DNA: TGTGCCAGCAGCCATCCTGACAGGGCGGATGGCTACACCTTC. This codes for CASSHPDRADGYTF.

Here the CDR3 DNA reads TGTGCTAGTGGCCCCCCCCGAGGGAGCAATCAGCCCCAGCATTTT. Translating it yields CASGPPRGSNQPQHF. This chain uses TRBV12-5 with TRBJ1-5; D is unclear. The CDR3 is 15 amino acids. V lost 6 bases to trimming and J lost 1 base, with 13 bases between them. From germline, CDR1 is LGHNT and CDR2 FRNRAP.

This clone was recorded a few times. This sequence joins TRBV19 and TRBJ2-5, with D tentatively TRBD1 (6 bases). Trimming left V 10 bases short and J 7 bases short, with 7 bases between. Germline CDR1 is LNHDA and CDR2 is SQIVND (reference sequence). The CDR3 sequence is 9 residues long. CDR3 residues: CAIQGTQYF. Written as DNA, the CDR3 is TGTGCCATACAGGGGACCCAGTACTTC.

V usage is TRBV7-2 and J usage is TRBJ2-3, with unresolved D. The CDR3 is made up of 13 amino acids. Trimming removed 6 bases from V and 5 bases from J, with 12 bases in between. CDR1 is SGHTA and CDR2 is FQGNSA in the germline V gene. CDR3 in amino acids: CASRVQVGDTQYF. Written as DNA, the CDR3 is TGTGCCAGCAGGGTCCAGGTCGGAGATACGCAGTATTTT.

The chain uses TRBV7-9 and TRBJ1-2; 7 nucleotides agree with TRBD1. Trimming removed 4 bases from V and 4 bases from J; junction bases left unmatched: 6. This CDR3 contains 14 residues. Per germline, CDR1 SEHNR and CDR2 FQNEAQ (reference sequence). For the CDR3, the DNA is TGTGCCAGCAGCTCGACAGGGTGGGGCTATGGCTACACCTTC. Encoded protein: CASSSTGWGYGYTF.

The rearrangement uses TRBV14 and TRBJ1-3; possible D gene TRBD1, 5 bases. The length of the CDR3 is 16 residues. The germline V gene has CDR1 SGHDN and CDR2 FVKESK. Trimming took off 2 bases at V and 2 bases at J, with 13 bases between the two ends. The CDR3 here is CASSQNTGLTGNTIYF. CDR3 nucleotide sequence: TGTGCCAGCAGCCAAAACACAGGCTTGACTGGAAACACCATATATTTT.

The V and J genes are TRBV7-2 and TRBJ2-3; 7 bases fit TRBD1. CDR3 size: 14 residues. Germline CDR1 and CDR2: SGHTA and FQGNSA. After removal of 7 bases from V and 2 bases from J, the junction contained 6 bases not matched to a gene. CDR3 in DNA: TGTGCCAGCATGGGGACAGCCCCCACAGATACGCAGTATTTT. Translating it yields CASMGTAPTDTQYF.

V gene TRBV14 combines with J gene TRBJ1-4; D might be TRBD1 (5 bases). V lost 1 base and J lost 10, with 10 bases in between. The CDR3 consists of 13 residues. Germline loops: CDR1 SGHDN, CDR2 FVKESK. Written as DNA, the CDR3 is TGTGCCAGCAGCCAAGTGACAGTCGGAAAACTGTTTTTT. It encodes CASSQVTVGKLFF.

The V call is TRBV4-1, the J call TRBJ2-1; 8 bases line up with TRBD2. V lost 0 bases to trimming and J lost 6 bases; unmatched junction nucleotides: 10. Germline loops: CDR1 MGHRA, CDR2 YSYEKL. There are 17 residues in the CDR3. The CDR3 loop is CASSQDAESGSGNEQFF. As DNA, the CDR3 is TGCGCCAGCAGCCAAGATGCAGAGAGCGGGAGTGGCAATGAGCAGTTCTTC.

This chain joins TRBV7-2 and TRBJ2-7; 10 nucleotides agree with TRBD1. CDR3 size: 15 residues. Germline V gene data show CDR1 as SGHTA and CDR2 as FQGNSA. The junction had 7 bases not matched to a gene; V was cut back by 2 bases and J by 6 bases. The CDR3 region has the DNA TGTGCCAGCAGCTTAAGGGACAGGGGAGGTTCCGAGCAGTACTTC. It yields the protein CASSLRDRGGSEQYF.

Only one count was recorded for this clone. V gene TRBV7-9 combines with J gene TRBJ1-5, with a possible D match to TRBD1 (5 bases). Germline assignment: CDR1 SEHNR and CDR2 FQNEAQ (reference sequence). The CDR3 consists of 17 residues. Trimming removed 1 base from V and 0 bases from J, with 13 bases in between. CDR3 nucleotides: TGTGCCAGCAGCTTAGGGGGGGGACGGGATAGCAATCAGCCCCAGCATTTT. It codes for CASSLGGGRDSNQPQHF.

The chain couples TRBV6-6 to TRBJ1-2; D not certain. Germline V gene sequence: CDR1 MNHNY, CDR2 SVGAGI (reference sequence). This CDR3 comprises 16 residues. Between the trimmed V and J ends, which lost 0 bases and 2 bases, there was a span of 13 bases. The CDR3 sequence is CASSYSGSLENYGYTF. The CDR3 coding sequence is TGTGCCAGCAGTTACTCTGGTTCTTTGGAGAACTATGGCTACACCTTC.